This entry lists 18 T cell receptor beta chains sequenced from one sample in a study of CXCR3-negative and CXCR3-positive naive CD8 T cells. 5' RACE with UMI labels generated the TRB cDNA libraries. Reprocessing the 5' RACE reads, TCRdb reports a single entry for every CDR3 protein and omits DNA. The table gives about 120,000 distinct CDR3 sequences; the top ten clones make up just under 0.5% of it. Specimen: naive CXCR3- CD8+ T cells from blood. Subset given: CD45RO-CCR7+CD27+CD95- naive CD8+ T cells lacking CXCR3 (TNR3-). The receptor source for this set is a human donor in good health. Some clones in this sample may be carry-over from other donors' samples.

This chain joins TRBV10-3 and TRBJ2-3; TCRdb calls TRBD1, which cannot be checked without DNA. Germline CDR1 ENHRY, CDR2 SYGVKD. This CDR3 is 14 amino acids long. The CDR3: CAISGGGGTDTQYF.

The chain uses TRBV29-1 and TRBJ2-3. From germline, CDR1 is SQVTM and CDR2 ANQGSEA. The length of the CDR3 is 14 residues. CDR3 loop: CSVVSAGFTDTQYF.

The V call is TRBV19, the J call TRBJ2-1; the D call of TRBD1 rests on TCRdb alone, since no DNA is present to check it. This CDR3 has 14 amino acids. In germline, CDR1 is LNHDA, CDR2 SQIVND (reference sequence). CDR3 region: CASTNGGGWNEQFF. Using reference TRBV19 and TRBJ2-1 for the parts outside the CDR3, the full variable domain is DGGITQSPKYLFRKEGQNVTLSCEQNLNHDAMYWYRQDPGQGLRLIYYSQIVNDFQKGDIAEGYSVSREKKESFPLTVTSAQKNPTAFYLCASTNGGGWNEQFFGPGTRLTVL.

The V gene is TRBV7-2, the J gene TRBJ2-1; TCRdb indicates TRBD2, and absent DNA this call remains unverified. The germline V gene has CDR1 SGHTA and CDR2 FQGNSA. There are 15 residues in the CDR3. The chain's CDR3 is CASSLLSGDYNEQFF.

The rearrangement uses TRBV9 and TRBJ1-1. This CDR3 contains 13 residues. The germline V gene encodes CDR1 SGDLS and CDR2 YYNGEE. The CDR3 is CASSVDVNTEAFF. Together with reference TRBV9 and TRBJ1-1, the CDR3 gives the full variable domain: DSGVTQTPKHLITATGQRVTLRCSPRSGDLSVYWYQQSLDQGLQFLIQYYNGEERAKGNILERFSAQQFPDLHSELNLSSLELGDSALYFCASSVDVNTEAFFGQGTRLTVV.

This chain links TRBV20-1 with TRBJ1-6. The CDR3 consists of 14 residues. CDR1 and CDR2 from the germline V gene are DFQATT and SNEGSKA (reference sequence). Here the CDR3 reads CSASPVLSYSPLHF.

The V and J genes are TRBV20-1 and TRBJ1-5. The CDR3 totals 13 residues. CDR1 and CDR2 (germline): DFQATT, SNEGSKA (reference sequence). This chain's CDR3 is CSARLKGAQPQHF.

V and J are TRBV29-1 and TRBJ2-5; the TCRdb D gene call, TRBD1, has no DNA to confirm it. This CDR3 comprises 13 residues. CDR1 and CDR2 from the germline V gene are SQVTM and ANQGSEA. The CDR3 sequence is CSGTGLPQETQYF.

The chain combines TRBV29-1 with TRBJ1-1. The CDR3 covers 11 residues. The germline CDR1 and CDR2 sequences are SQVTM and ANQGSEA. CDR3 amino acids: CSVTQPKQAFF.

The chain uses TRBV29-1 and TRBJ2-7; TCRdb lists TRBD1, though no DNA is available to test this call. The CDR3 sequence is 13 residues long. Germline-derived CDR1 and CDR2 are SQVTM and ANQGSEA. CDR3 loop: CSVGTGVSYEQYF.

The chain combines TRBV28 with TRBJ1-4; TCRdb gives TRBD1 as the D gene, but with no DNA this cannot be confirmed. Per germline, CDR1 MDHEN and CDR2 SYDVKM. The length of the CDR3 is 15 residues. This CDR3 reads CASGFTGATNEKLFF.

The chain combines TRBV27 with TRBJ2-2; the TCRdb call, TRBD1, lacks DNA for checking. There are 15 residues in the CDR3. Germline V lookup: CDR1 MNHEY, CDR2 SMNVEV (reference sequence). The CDR3 is CASSLRGGDTGELFF.

This rearrangement joins TRBV5-4 to TRBJ2-1. Germline V gene sequence: CDR1 SGHNT, CDR2 YYREEE (reference sequence). The length of the CDR3 is 15 residues. CDR3 in amino acids: CASSIAGSPYNEQFF.

The chain recombines TRBV4-1 with TRBJ2-1; TCRdb lists TRBD1, though no DNA is available to test this call. Germline-derived CDR1 and CDR2 are MGHRA and YSYEKL. The CDR3 length is 16 residues. CDR3 sequence: CASSHGRDRGSGEQFF.

V gene TRBV12-3 or TRBV12-4 combines with J gene TRBJ2-7; TCRdb's D gene call, TRBD1, goes unchecked for lack of DNA. The CDR3 has 15 residues. The CDR3 loop is CASRSIAGQFYEQYF.

This chain links TRBV14 with TRBJ2-2; TCRdb reports TRBD2, a call that lacks DNA to check it against. Germline CDR1 is SGHDN and CDR2 is FVKESK. This CDR3 is 16 amino acids long. Here the CDR3 reads CASSQQGGLGTGELFF.

This chain connects TRBV2 to TRBJ2-5; absent DNA, TCRdb's TRBD1 call cannot be checked. The CDR3 totals 16 residues. Germline CDR1 is SNHLY and CDR2 is FYNNEI. The CDR3 here is CASSDLDRGLGETQYF.

The J gene is TRBJ2-1, the V gene TRBV4-3; the TRBD1 assignment by TCRdb is unverifiable without DNA. The germline V gene encodes CDR1 LGHNA and CDR2 YSLEER. CDR3 length equals 15 residues. Here the CDR3 reads CASSGGATIGNEQFF.